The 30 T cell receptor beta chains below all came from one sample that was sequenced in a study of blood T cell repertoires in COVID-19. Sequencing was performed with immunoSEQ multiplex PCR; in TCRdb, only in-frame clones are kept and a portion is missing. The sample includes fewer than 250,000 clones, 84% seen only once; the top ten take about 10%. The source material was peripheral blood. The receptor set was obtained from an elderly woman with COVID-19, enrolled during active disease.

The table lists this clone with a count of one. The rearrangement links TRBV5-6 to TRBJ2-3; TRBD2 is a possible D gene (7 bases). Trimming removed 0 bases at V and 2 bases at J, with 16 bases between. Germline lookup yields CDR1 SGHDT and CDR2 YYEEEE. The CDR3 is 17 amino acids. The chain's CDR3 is CASSLGAGARITDTQYF. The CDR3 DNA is TGTGCCAGCAGCTTGGGGGCGGGGGCCCGGATCACAGATACGCAGTATTTT.

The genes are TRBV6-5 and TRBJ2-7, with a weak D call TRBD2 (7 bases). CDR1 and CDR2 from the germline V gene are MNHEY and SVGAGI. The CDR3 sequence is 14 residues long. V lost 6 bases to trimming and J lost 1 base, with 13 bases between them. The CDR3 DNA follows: TGTGCCAGCAGGGGCGGGGGCGGATCCTACGAGCAGTACGTC. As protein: CASRGGGGSYEQYV.

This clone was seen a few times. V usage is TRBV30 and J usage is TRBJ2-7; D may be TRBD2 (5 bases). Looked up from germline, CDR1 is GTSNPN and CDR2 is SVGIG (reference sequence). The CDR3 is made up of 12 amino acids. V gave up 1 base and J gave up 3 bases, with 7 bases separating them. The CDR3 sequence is CAWSGTGYEQYF. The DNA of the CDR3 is TGTGCCTGGAGTGGGACTGGCTACGAGCAGTACTTC.

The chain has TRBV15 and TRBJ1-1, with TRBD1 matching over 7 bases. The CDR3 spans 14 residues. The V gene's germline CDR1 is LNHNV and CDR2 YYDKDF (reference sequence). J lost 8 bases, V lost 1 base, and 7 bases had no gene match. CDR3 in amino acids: CATSRGQGAGEAFF. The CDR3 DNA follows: TGTGCCACCAGCAGAGGACAGGGCGCGGGCGAAGCTTTCTTT.

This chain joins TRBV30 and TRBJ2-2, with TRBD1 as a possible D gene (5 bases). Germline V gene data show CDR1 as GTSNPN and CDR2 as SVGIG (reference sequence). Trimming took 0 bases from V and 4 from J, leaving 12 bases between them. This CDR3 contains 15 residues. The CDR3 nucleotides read TGTGCCTGGAGTGTAATGGGGCGAGGCACCGGGGAGCTGTTTTTT. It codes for CAWSVMGRGTGELFF.

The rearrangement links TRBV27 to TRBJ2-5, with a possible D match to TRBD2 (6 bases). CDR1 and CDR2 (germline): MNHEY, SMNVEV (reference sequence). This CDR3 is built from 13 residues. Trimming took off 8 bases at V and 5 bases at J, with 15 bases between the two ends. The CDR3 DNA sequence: TGTGCCAGCGCTATCGGGGGTTGGGAGACCCAGTACTTC. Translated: CASAIGGWETQYF.

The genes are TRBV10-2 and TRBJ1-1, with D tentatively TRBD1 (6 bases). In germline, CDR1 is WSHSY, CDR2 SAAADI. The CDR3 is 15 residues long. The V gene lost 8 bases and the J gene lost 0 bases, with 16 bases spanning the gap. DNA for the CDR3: TGCGCCAGCCTGAGGGCTACAGGGCTGAACACTGAAGCTTTCTTT. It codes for CASLRATGLNTEAFF.

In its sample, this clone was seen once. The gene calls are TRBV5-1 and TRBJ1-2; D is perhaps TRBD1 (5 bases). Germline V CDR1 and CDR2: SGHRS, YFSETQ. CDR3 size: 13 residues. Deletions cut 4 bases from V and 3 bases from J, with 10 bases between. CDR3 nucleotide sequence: TGCGCCAGCAGCCCCACAGGCGACTATGGCTACACCTTC. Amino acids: CASSPTGDYGYTF.

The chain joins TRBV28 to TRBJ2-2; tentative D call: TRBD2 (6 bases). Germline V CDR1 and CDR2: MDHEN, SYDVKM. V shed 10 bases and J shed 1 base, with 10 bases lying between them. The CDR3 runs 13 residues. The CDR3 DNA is TGTGCCACCTGGAGGGTGAACACCGGGGAGCTGTTTTTT. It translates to CATWRVNTGELFF.

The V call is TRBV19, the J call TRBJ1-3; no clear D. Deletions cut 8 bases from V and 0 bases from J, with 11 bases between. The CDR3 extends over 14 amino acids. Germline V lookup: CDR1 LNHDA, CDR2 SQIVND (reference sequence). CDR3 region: CASGPGRSGNTIYF. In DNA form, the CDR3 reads TGTGCCAGTGGTCCGGGTCGCTCTGGAAACACCATATATTTT.

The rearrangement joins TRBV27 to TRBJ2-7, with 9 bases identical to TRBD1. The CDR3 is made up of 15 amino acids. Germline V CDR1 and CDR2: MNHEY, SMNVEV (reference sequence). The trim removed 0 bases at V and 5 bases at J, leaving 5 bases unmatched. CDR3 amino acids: CASSLSSGQGDEQYF. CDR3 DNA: TGTGCCAGCAGTTTATCGTCGGGACAGGGTGACGAGCAGTACTTC.

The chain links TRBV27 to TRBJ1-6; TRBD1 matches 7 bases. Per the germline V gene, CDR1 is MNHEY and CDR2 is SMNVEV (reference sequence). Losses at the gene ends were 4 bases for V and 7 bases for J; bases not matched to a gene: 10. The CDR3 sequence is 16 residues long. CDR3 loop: CASSSFGQGVNSPLHF. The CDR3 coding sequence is TGTGCCAGCAGTTCTTTCGGCCAGGGGGTCAATTCACCCCTCCACTTT.

The CDR3 region is CASSVQGYEQYV. CDR3 nucleotide sequence: TGTGCCAGCAGTGTACAGGGTTACGAGCAGTACGTC. This chain connects TRBV6-1 to TRBJ2-7, with D possibly matching TRBD1 (6 bases). Trimming removed 4 bases at V and 4 bases at J, with 8 bases between. In germline, CDR1 is MNHNS, CDR2 SASEGT. This CDR3 comprises 12 residues.

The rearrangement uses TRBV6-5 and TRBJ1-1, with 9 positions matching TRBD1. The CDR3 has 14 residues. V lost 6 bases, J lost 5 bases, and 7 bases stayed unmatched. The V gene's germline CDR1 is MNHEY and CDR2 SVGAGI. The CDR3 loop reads CASRPDRGNTEAFF. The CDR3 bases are TGTGCCAGCAGGCCGGACAGGGGAAATACTGAAGCTTTCTTT.

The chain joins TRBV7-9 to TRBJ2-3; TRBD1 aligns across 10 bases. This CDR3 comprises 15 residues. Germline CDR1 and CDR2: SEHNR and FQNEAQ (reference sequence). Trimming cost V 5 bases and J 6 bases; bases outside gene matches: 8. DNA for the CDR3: TGTGCCAGCAGCCCGACAGGGGGCGTCTTTGATACGCAGTATTTT. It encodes CASSPTGGVFDTQYF.

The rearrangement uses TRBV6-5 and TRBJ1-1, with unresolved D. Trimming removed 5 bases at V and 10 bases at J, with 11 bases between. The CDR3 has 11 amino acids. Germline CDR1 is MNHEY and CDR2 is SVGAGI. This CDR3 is CASSISRRAFF. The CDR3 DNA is TGTGCCAGCAGTATCTCCCGTCGAGCTTTCTTT.

For the CDR3, the DNA is TGTGCCAGCAGCTTAAATCCGCGGGGGTCCTACAATGAGCAGTTCTTC. Translating it yields CASSLNPRGSYNEQFF. This rearrangement joins TRBV7-2 to TRBJ2-1; 7 bases are a match to TRBD2. Per the germline V gene, CDR1 is SGHTA and CDR2 is FQGNSA. The length of the CDR3 is 16 residues. V was pared by 2 bases and J by 1 base, with 5 bases of the junction left unmatched.

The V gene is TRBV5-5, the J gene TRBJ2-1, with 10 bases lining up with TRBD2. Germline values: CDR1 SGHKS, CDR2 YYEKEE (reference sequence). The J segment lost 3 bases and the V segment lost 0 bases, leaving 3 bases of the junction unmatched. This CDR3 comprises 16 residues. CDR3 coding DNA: TGTGCCAGCAGCTTGGGCCTAGCGGGGGTCTACAATGAGCAGTTCTTC. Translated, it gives CASSLGLAGVYNEQFF.

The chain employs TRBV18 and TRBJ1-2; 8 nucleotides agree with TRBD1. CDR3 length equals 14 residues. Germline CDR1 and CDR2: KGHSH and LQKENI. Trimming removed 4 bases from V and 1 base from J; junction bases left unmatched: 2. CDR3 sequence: CASSRTGSNYGYTF. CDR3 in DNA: TGTGCCAGCTCACGGACAGGGAGTAACTATGGCTACACCTTC.

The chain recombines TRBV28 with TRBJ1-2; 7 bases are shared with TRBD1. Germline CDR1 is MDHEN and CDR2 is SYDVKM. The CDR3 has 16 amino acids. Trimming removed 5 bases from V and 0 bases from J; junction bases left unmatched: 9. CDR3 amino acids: CASSTPGQVANYGYTF. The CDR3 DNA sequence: TGTGCCAGCAGTACCCCCGGACAGGTGGCTAACTATGGCTACACCTTC.

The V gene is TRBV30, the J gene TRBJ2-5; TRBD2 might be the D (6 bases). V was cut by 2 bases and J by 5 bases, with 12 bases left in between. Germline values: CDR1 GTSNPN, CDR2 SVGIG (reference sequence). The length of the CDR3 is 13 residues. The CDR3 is CAWSRGTPETQYF. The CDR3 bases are TGTGCCTGGAGTCGGGGGACTCCGGAGACCCAGTACTTC.

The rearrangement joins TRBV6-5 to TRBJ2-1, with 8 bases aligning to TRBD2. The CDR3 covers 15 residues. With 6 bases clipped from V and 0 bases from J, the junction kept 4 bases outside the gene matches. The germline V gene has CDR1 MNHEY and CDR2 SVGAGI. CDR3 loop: CASRSGGHSYNEQFF. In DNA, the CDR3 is TGTGCCAGCAGGAGCGGGGGCCACTCCTACAATGAGCAGTTCTTC.

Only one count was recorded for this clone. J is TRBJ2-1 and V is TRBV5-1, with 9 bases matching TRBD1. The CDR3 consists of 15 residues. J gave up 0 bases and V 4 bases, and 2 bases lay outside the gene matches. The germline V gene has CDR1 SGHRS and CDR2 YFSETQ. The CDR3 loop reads CASSVTGGSYNEQFF. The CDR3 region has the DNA TGCGCCAGCAGCGTGACAGGGGGCTCCTACAATGAGCAGTTCTTC.

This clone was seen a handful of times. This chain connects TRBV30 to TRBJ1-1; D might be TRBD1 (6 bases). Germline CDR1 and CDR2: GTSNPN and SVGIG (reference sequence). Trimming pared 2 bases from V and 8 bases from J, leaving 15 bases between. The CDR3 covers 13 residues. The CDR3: CAWSIQQGGEAFF. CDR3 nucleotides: TGTGCCTGGAGTATTCAACAGGGAGGGGAAGCTTTCTTT.

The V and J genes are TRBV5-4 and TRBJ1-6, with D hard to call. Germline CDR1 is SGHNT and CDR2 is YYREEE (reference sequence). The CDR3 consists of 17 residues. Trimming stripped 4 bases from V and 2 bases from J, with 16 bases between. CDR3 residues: CASSNDPRNAYNSPLHF. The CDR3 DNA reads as TGTGCCAGCAGCAACGACCCCAGGAATGCCTATAATTCACCCCTCCACTTT.

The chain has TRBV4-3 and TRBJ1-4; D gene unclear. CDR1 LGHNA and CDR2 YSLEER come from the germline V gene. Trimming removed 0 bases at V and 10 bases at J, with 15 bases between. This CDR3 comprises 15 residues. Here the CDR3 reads CASSQDGGRAAKLFF. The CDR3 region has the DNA TGCGCCAGCAGCCAAGATGGAGGGAGAGCGGCAAAACTGTTTTTT.

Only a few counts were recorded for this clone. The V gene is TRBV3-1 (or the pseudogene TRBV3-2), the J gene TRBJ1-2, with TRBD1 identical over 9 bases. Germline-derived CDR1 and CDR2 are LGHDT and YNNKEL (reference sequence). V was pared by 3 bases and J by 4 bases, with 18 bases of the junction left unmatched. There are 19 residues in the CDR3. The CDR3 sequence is CASSHIRTGTGPFSYGYTF. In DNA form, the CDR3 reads TGTGCCAGCAGCCACATTAGAACCGGGACAGGGCCATTCTCCTATGGCTACACCTTC.

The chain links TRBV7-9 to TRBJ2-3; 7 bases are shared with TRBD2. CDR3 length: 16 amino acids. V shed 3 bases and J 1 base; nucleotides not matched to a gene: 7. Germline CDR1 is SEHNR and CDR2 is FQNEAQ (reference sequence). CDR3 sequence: CASSFPGAGGTDTQYF. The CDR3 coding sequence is TGTGCCAGCAGCTTCCCCGGGGCGGGGGGCACAGATACGCAGTATTTT.

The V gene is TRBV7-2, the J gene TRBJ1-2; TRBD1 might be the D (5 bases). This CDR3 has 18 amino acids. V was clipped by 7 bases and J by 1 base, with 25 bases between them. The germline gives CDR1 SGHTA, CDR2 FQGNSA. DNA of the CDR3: TGTGCCAGCATCCTTGGGGGGAGCAGGGAAAGTAGTAACTATGGCTACACCTTC. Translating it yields CASILGGSRESSNYGYTF.

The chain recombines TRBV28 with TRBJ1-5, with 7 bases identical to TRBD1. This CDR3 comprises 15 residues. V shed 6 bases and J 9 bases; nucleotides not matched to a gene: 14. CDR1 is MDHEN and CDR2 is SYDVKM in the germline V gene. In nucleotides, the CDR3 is TGTGCCAGCAGCTCACGGACAGGCTGGGGAGGGCCCCAGCATTTT. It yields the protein CASSSRTGWGGPQHF.